Presented here are 10 T cell receptor beta chains from one specimen sequenced in a study of blood T cell repertoires in COVID-19. Clones were sequenced by immunoSEQ multiplex PCR, and TCRdb holds only the in-frame ones, with some missing. Of approximately 280,000 clones in the sample, around 88% were seen once. The sample consisted of peripheral blood. The origin of the receptors is a man aged 35 to 55 with acute or convalescent COVID-19.

The chain has TRBV5-6 and TRBJ1-4, with D possibly TRBD1 on 5 matching bases. The germline CDR1 and CDR2 sequences are SGHDT and YYEEEE. The V end was cut by 2 bases, the J end by 2 bases, with 10 bases between. CDR3 length: 15 amino acids. CDR3 nucleotides: TGTGCCAGCAGCTTTAGACAGTGGACTAATGAAAAACTGTTTTTT. Its protein product is CASSFRQWTNEKLFF.

J is TRBJ1-4 and V is TRBV30, with a possible D match to TRBD1 (5 bases). Looked up from germline, CDR1 is GTSNPN and CDR2 is SVGIG (reference sequence). CDR3 length: 13 residues. The CDR3 DNA reads TGTGTCGGATCGGGGGTCACTAATGAAAAACTGTTTTTT. Translation gives CVGSGVTNEKLFF.

V and J are TRBV7-6 and TRBJ2-3; 11 nucleotides agree with TRBD1. The ends lost 5 bases at V and 3 bases at J; junction bases unmatched: 13. Germline values: CDR1 SGHVS, CDR2 FNYEAQ. The CDR3 covers 18 residues. For the CDR3, the DNA is TGTGCCAGCAGCCCCGCCCCCCCGGGACAGGGGGAAACAGATACGCAGTATTTT. Translation gives CASSPAPPGQGETDTQYF.

V usage is TRBV30 and J usage is TRBJ1-1; D is possibly TRBD1 (5 bases). Trimming took 0 bases from V and 3 from J, leaving 8 bases between them. Germline V CDR1 and CDR2: GTSNPN, SVGIG (reference sequence). The CDR3 length is 13 residues. The CDR3 loop is CAWSVSRDTEAFF. CDR3 in DNA: TGTGCCTGGAGTGTTTCCAGGGACACTGAAGCTTTCTTT. Full variable domain (missing parts from reference TRBV30 and TRBJ1-1): SQTIHQWPATLVQPVGSPLSLECTVEGTSNPNLYWYRQAAGRGLQLLFYSVGIGQISSEVPQNLSASRPQDRQFILSSKKLLLSDSGFYLCAWSVSRDTEAFFGQGTRLTVV.

The V call is TRBV18, the J call TRBJ1-6; 9 bases fit TRBD1. Germline values: CDR1 KGHSH, CDR2 LQKENI. The CDR3 has 13 amino acids. J gave up 12 bases and V 6 bases, and 6 bases lay outside the gene matches. In DNA form, the CDR3 reads TGTGCCAGCTCGGCGGGACAGGGTATACCCCTCCACTTT. Translating gives CASSAGQGIPLHF. Full variable domain (rest looked up from reference TRBV18 and TRBJ1-6): NAGVMQNPRHLVRRRGQEARLRCSPMKGHSHVYWYRQLPEEGLKFMVYLQKENIIDESGMPKERFSAEFPKEGPSILRIQQVVRGDSAAYFCASSAGQGIPLHFGNGTRLTVT.

The chain uses TRBV12-3 or TRBV12-4 and TRBJ1-2; 9 positions agree with TRBD1. Trimming took 6 bases from V and 8 from J; bases not matched to a gene: 7. This CDR3 contains 13 residues. Written as DNA, the CDR3 is TGTGCCAGCAGCCGGGACAGGGAATACGGCTACACCTTC. This translates into CASSRDREYGYTF.

V and J are TRBV3-1 (or the pseudogene TRBV3-2) and TRBJ1-2; no firm D call. CDR1 and CDR2 from the germline V gene are LGHDT and YNNKEL (reference sequence). Trimming took off 4 bases at V and 1 base at J, with 10 bases between the two ends. There are 14 residues in the CDR3. The CDR3 sequence: CASSPRAGNYGYTF. The CDR3 DNA reads TGTGCCAGCAGCCCCCGTGCGGGTAACTATGGCTACACCTTC.

The chain uses TRBV11-2 and TRBJ2-1; 10 bases match TRBD1. Germline values: CDR1 SGHAT, CDR2 FQNNGV. The length of the CDR3 is 16 residues. The ends lost 0 bases at V and 8 bases at J; junction bases unmatched: 7. CDR3 residues: CASSLEGRDRGHEQFF. CDR3 bases: TGTGCCAGCAGCTTAGAAGGGCGGGACAGGGGACATGAGCAGTTCTTC.

The rearrangement links TRBV9 to TRBJ1-1; TRBD1 matches at 9 bases. With 3 bases clipped from V and 4 bases from J, the junction kept 1 base outside the gene matches. This CDR3 contains 13 residues. Germline-derived CDR1 and CDR2 are SGDLS and YYNGEE. CDR3 DNA sequence: TGTGCCAGCAGCGCGACAGGGGGCACTGAAGCTTTCTTT. Encoded protein: CASSATGGTEAFF.

In this sample, this clone turned up a few times. CDR3 region: CASSPQGGGYGYTF. Here the CDR3 DNA reads TGTGCCAGCTCACCGCAGGGAGGAGGGTATGGCTACACCTTC. The chain combines TRBV18 with TRBJ1-2, with D possibly being TRBD1 (5 bases). V dropped 3 bases and J dropped 5 bases, with 13 bases sitting between them. CDR1 KGHSH and CDR2 LQKENI come from the germline V gene. This CDR3 has 14 amino acids. The variable domain in full, completed from reference TRBV18 and TRBJ1-2, reads NAGVMQNPRHLVRRRGQEARLRCSPMKGHSHVYWYRQLPEEGLKFMVYLQKENIIDESGMPKERFSAEFPKEGPSILRIQQVVRGDSAAYFCASSPQGGGYGYTFGSGTRLTVV.